Detailed here is one T cell receptor beta chain. These data are taken from a study of blood T cell repertoires in COVID-19. Study context: Samples of COVID-19 (acute and convalescent) were obtained from the United States, Italy and Spain. Sources were T cells, B-cell-depleted T cells, or PBMCs; the material itself was cDNA or gDNA.

In the original workflow: Amplification of reference gene primers was used by the study to estimate nucleated cell counts. Sequenced by immunoSEQ multiplex PCR; TCRdb stores in-frame clones only, minus some. The D gene and trimming were derived from the DNA, and the V and J assignments and clone size from that table. The sample consists of fewer than 200,000 clones, 83% of them appearing once. Trimming took 4 bases from V and 3 from J, leaving 10 bases between them. Germline V gives CDR1 SGHVS, CDR2 FQNEAQ. This CDR3 spans 14 amino acids. This sequence joins TRBV7-8 and TRBJ2-1; possible D gene TRBD2, 5 bases. The sequenced material came from peripheral blood. The sequence derives from a human donor in a cohort sampled during active COVID-19. The CDR3 loop is CASSSRTGYNEQFF. Written as DNA, the CDR3 is TGTGCCAGCAGCTCTCGGACTGGCTACAATGAGCAGTTCTTC. The full variable domain, with the rest looked up from reference TRBV7-8 and TRBJ2-1, is GAGVSQSPRYKVAKRGQDVALRCDPISGHVSLFWYQQALGQGPEFLTYFQNEAQLDKSGLPSDRFFAERPEGSVSTLKIQRTQQEDSAVYLCASSSRTGYNEQFFGPGTRLTVL.